Following are 17 T cell receptor beta chains from one sample sequenced in a study of blood T cell repertoires in COVID-19. Sequenced by immunoSEQ multiplex PCR; TCRdb stores in-frame clones only, minus some. The profile shows about 370,000 clones, approximately 91% of them singletons. The sequenced material came from PBMCs or T cells enriched from blood (not recorded which). These receptors all stem from a woman in her forties who had been exposed to COVID-19.

V is TRBV5-8 and J is TRBJ2-3; TRBD1 might be the D (7 bases). Trimming took off 6 bases at V and 0 bases at J, with 14 bases between the two ends. Germline lookup yields CDR1 SGHTS and CDR2 YDEGEE. The length of the CDR3 is 15 residues. CDR3 in amino acids: CASKGGQTSTDTQYF. The DNA of the CDR3 is TGTGCCAGCAAGGGGGGACAGACTAGCACAGATACGCAGTATTTT. The whole variable domain, filled in from reference TRBV5-8 and TRBJ2-3, reads EAGVTQSPTHLIKTRGQQATLRCSPISGHTSVYWYQQALGLGLQFLLWYDEGEERNRGNFPPRFSGRQFPNYSSELNVNALELEDSALYLCASKGGQTSTDTQYFGPGTRLTVL.

This clone came up once. The V call is TRBV5-1, the J call TRBJ1-4; weak D call: TRBD1 (5 bases). CDR3 size: 14 residues. The germline V gene encodes CDR1 SGHRS and CDR2 YFSETQ. V was shortened by 4 bases and J by 8 bases, with 15 bases between the two germline ends. The CDR3 region has the DNA TGCGCCAGCAGCCCCCGGGGGGGAGAGGAAAAACTGTTTTTT. Its protein is CASSPRGGEEKLFF.

The V and J genes are TRBV3-1 (or the pseudogene TRBV3-2) and TRBJ2-2; D uncertain. Germline CDR1 LGHDT, CDR2 YNNKEL (reference sequence). V shed 1 base and J shed 4 bases, with 10 bases lying between them. The CDR3 runs to 15 residues. As DNA, the CDR3 is TGTGCCAGCAGCCAAGTTGTGACAATCACCGGGGAGCTGTTTTTT. Protein product: CASSQVVTITGELFF.

This sequence joins TRBV7-8 and TRBJ2-6, with 8 nucleotides matching TRBD2. Germline CDR1 reads SGHVS; CDR2 reads FQNEAQ. Trimming at V came to 5 bases and at J to 0 bases, leaving 9 bases not matched to a gene. The CDR3 loop spans 18 amino acids. Here the CDR3 DNA reads TGTGCCAGCAGCCCCGTCGGACTAGCCCTCTCTGGGGCCAACGTCCTGACTTTC. It encodes CASSPVGLALSGANVLTF.

The chain is built from TRBV27 and TRBJ1-4, with D maybe TRBD1 (6 bases). Per the germline V gene, CDR1 is MNHEY and CDR2 is SMNVEV (reference sequence). The CDR3 covers 17 residues. V was clipped by 4 bases and J by 8 bases, with 23 bases between them. The CDR3 region is CASSSQKSGQRKEKLFF. CDR3 nucleotides: TGTGCCAGCAGTTCACAAAAATCGGGACAAAGGAAGGAAAAACTGTTTTTT.

The chain combines TRBV5-6 with TRBJ2-3; the match to TRBD1 covers 7 bases. The CDR3 runs to 16 residues. J gave up 4 bases and V 6 bases, and 14 bases lay outside the gene matches. The V gene's germline CDR1 is SGHDT and CDR2 YYEEEE. The CDR3 loop is CASTPLGQGVPDTQYF. Written as DNA, the CDR3 is TGTGCCAGCACTCCCCTGGGGCAGGGGGTCCCAGATACGCAGTATTTT.

A note on this clone: The same CDR3 can be traced to other DNA sequences in this sample. This chain links TRBV29-1 with TRBJ2-7, with 9 bases fitting TRBD1. Germline assignment: CDR1 SQVTM and CDR2 ANQGSEA. V dropped 4 bases and J dropped 4; count of bases not matched to a gene: 5. The CDR3 sequence is 13 residues long. The CDR3 here is CSVVGQGAYEQYF. In nucleotides, the CDR3 is TGCAGCGTTGTGGGACAGGGCGCGTACGAGCAGTACTTC.

This clone was seen a single time. This chain joins TRBV9 and TRBJ1-6; possibly TRBD1 for D (5 bases). The CDR3 is made up of 14 amino acids. In germline, CDR1 is SGDLS, CDR2 YYNGEE. V shed 3 bases and J shed 9 bases, with 13 bases lying between them. DNA of the CDR3: TGTGCCAGCAGCGCAACCGGGGGTAGTTCACCCCTCCACTTT. It translates to CASSATGGSSPLHF.

The genes are TRBV6-1 and TRBJ1-5, with D perhaps TRBD1 (5 bases). The CDR3 contains 14 residues. Between the trimmed V and J ends, which lost 2 bases and 9 bases, there was a span of 14 bases. Germline-derived CDR1 and CDR2 are MNHNS and SASEGT. The CDR3 sequence: CASSERGFGRPQHF. CDR3 coding DNA: TGTGCCAGCAGTGAACGGGGGTTTGGCCGGCCCCAGCATTTT.

V and J are TRBV18 and TRBJ2-3; weak D call: TRBD2 (6 bases). Trimming took 4 bases from V and 0 from J, leaving 14 bases between them. The germline gives CDR1 KGHSH, CDR2 LQKENI. This CDR3 has 16 amino acids. The CDR3 spells CASSLGTPASTDTQYF. Here the CDR3 DNA reads TGTGCCAGCTCACTGGGGACTCCAGCTAGCACAGATACGCAGTATTTT.

V is TRBV6-5 and J is TRBJ2-7; 9 nucleotides agree with TRBD1. Unmatched junction bases numbered 4, after V lost 4 bases and J lost 0 bases. This CDR3 is 15 amino acids long. CDR1 is MNHEY, CDR2 SVGAGI, per germline. The CDR3 is CASSFRQGGSYEQYF. The CDR3 DNA is TGTGCCAGCAGTTTTAGACAGGGGGGCTCCTACGAGCAGTACTTC.

This chain links TRBV19 with TRBJ2-3, with 10 positions matching TRBD2. CDR1 and CDR2 (germline): LNHDA, SQIVND (reference sequence). This CDR3 spans 16 amino acids. Trimming removed 4 bases from V and 5 bases from J; junction bases left unmatched: 9. CDR3 amino acids: CASSKTSGGVGDTQYF. In DNA form, the CDR3 reads TGTGCCAGTAGTAAGACCAGCGGGGGGGTTGGAGATACGCAGTATTTT.

The chain carries TRBV30 and TRBJ2-3, with 10 bases lining up with TRBD2. CDR1 is GTSNPN, CDR2 SVGIG, per germline (reference sequence). The CDR3 is made up of 17 amino acids. Trimming removed 0 bases from V and 3 bases from J; junction bases left unmatched: 9. CDR3 DNA: TGTGCCTGGAGTGTATTTGCTAGCGGGAGTTTAACAGATACGCAGTATTTT. Protein product: CAWSVFASGSLTDTQYF.

The chain has TRBV18 and TRBJ2-7, with 13 bases that match TRBD2. The CDR3 extends over 16 amino acids. The V and J ends lost 6 bases and 0 bases, in that order; junction bases with no gene match: 5. The V gene's germline CDR1 is KGHSH and CDR2 LQKENI. The CDR3 bases are TGTGCCAGCTCGCCCGGGACTAGCGGGGTCTCCTACGAGCAGTACTTC. It is translated as CASSPGTSGVSYEQYF.

The chain uses TRBV6-5 and TRBJ1-5, with TRBD1 as a possible D gene (5 bases). CDR1 is MNHEY, CDR2 SVGAGI, per germline. The CDR3 has 15 amino acids. V lost 6 bases to trimming and J lost 0 bases, with 12 bases between them. CDR3 loop: CASRLRTYSNQPQHF. The DNA of the CDR3 is TGTGCCAGCAGGCTCAGGACATATAGCAATCAGCCCCAGCATTTT.

This clone was observed a few times. The chain is built from TRBV5-6 and TRBJ1-1; D may be TRBD1 (5 bases). This CDR3 contains 16 residues. CDR1 is SGHDT and CDR2 is YYEEEE in the germline V gene. V lost 2 bases and J lost 3, with 17 bases in between. The CDR3 DNA sequence: TGTGCCAGCAGCTTTCTCGGACGGGGGAAGTACACTGAAGCTTTCTTT. This sequence encodes CASSFLGRGKYTEAFF.

CDR3 in DNA: TGTGCCAGCAGCAAATATTTCGGGAGTGGCGGAAACATTCAGTACTTC. Translated, it gives CASSKYFGSGGNIQYF. The chain recombines TRBV21-1 with TRBJ2-4; the D call in the table, TRBD2, was not verified against the DNA. TRBV21-1 is a recognized pseudogene. There are 16 residues in the CDR3.